The text below deals with one TCR beta chain. This sample was taken from a study of T cells expressing NK-cell markers. Looking at the study overall: It was from sorted CD3+CD56+NKG2C+, CD3+CD56+NKG2C- and CD3+CD56-NKG2C+ T cells that TCR beta repertoires came. HCMV serostatus: seven of eight sequenced donors positive, one negative.

The germline V gene encodes CDR1 SEHNR and CDR2 FQNEAQ (reference sequence). The CDR3 extends over 17 amino acids. Each CDR3 protein gets one entry in TCRdb, which reprocessed the 5' RACE reads and gives no DNA. Here the sample table reports more than 400,000 distinct CDR3 sequences. The sample taken for sequencing was blood T cells: a sorted CD56 or NKG2C T cell subset, CD4+ or CD8+ T cells, or bulk PBMC T cells (not recorded which). The TCR originated in a woman between 18 and 69 years old in good health. This rearrangement joins TRBV7-9 to TRBJ2-1; the D call of TRBD1 rests on TCRdb alone, since no DNA is present to check it. CDR3 sequence reads: CASSLGYDRAPYNEQFF.